The source of this T cell receptor (beta chain) is a study of identical twins. This clonotype came up a few times. What it binds is not known. General study points: Those out-of-frame alpha sequences shared by twins showed an excess of low generation probability. Cord blood's abundant beta clonotypes had fewer insertions, unlike memory repertoires.

In TCRdb, the 5' RACE reads were re-called with MiXCR into one record per CDR3 protein. The sample contains some 1,600,000 distinct CDR3 sequences, roughly a third of which appear only once. Trimming shortened V by 6 bases and J by 4 bases, and 9 bases separated the two germline ends. CDR1 and CDR2 (germline): MNHNS, SASEGT. This CDR3 is built from 12 residues. This TCR was recovered from a newborn girl in good health. The source material was cord blood. J is TRBJ1-2 and V is TRBV6-1; D unclear. For the CDR3, the DNA is TGTGCCAGCAGGACCACTACCTATGGCTACACCTTC. Its protein product is CASRTTTYGYTF.